This T cell receptor (beta chain) stems from a study of early T cells in non-severe SARS-CoV-2 infection. Overall study context: RNA in bulk from unsorted whole blood was sequenced, and chains were unpaired. Overall study results and limits: Matching results from VDJdb favored anti-spike CD8 responses, leaving private and CD4 specificities undetected.

Note on this clonotype: Its antigen is currently unknown.

Unique molecular identifiers were attached to individual cDNA molecules. MiXCR, run by TCRdb on the 5' RACE reads, gives a single entry per CDR3 protein. The sample has 65,000 to 90,000 distinct CDR3 sequences; around 10% are singletons. CDR3 length: 15 amino acids. The ends were cut back, 6 bases at V and 4 bases at J, with 16 bases in the middle. Germline assignment: CDR1 SNHLY and CDR2 FYNNEI. The V gene is TRBV2, the J gene TRBJ2-1; D possibly corresponds to TRBD2 (5 bases). The sequencing sample was made of whole blood. The sequence derives from an adult who was a healthcare worker with PCR-confirmed SARS-CoV-2 infection or an uninfected control (not recorded which). This chain's CDR3 is CASRRDRADYNEQFF. In DNA, the CDR3 is TGTGCCAGCAGGAGGGATAGGGCCGATTACAATGAGCAGTTCTTC. Using reference TRBV2 and TRBJ2-1 for the parts outside the CDR3, the full variable domain is EPEVTQTPSHQVTQMGQEVILRCVPISNHLYFYWYRQILGQKVEFLVSFYNNEISEKSEIFDDQFSVERPDGSNFTLKIRSTKLEDSAMYFCASRRDRADYNEQFFGPGTRLTVL.